The 25 T cell receptor beta chains below all came from one sample that was sequenced in a study of OX40 agonist ivuxolimab in advanced cancers. Repertoires were generated with immunoSEQ multiplex PCR, while TCRdb's copy carries only in-frame clones and drops some. Among about 64,000 clones, 84% were seen once, and the ten largest hold about 2.3%. Sequenced here: CD4+ or CD8+ T cells sorted from blood, sampled in a trial of the OX40 agonist ivuxolimab. These TCRs come from an adult with an advanced solid tumor such as melanoma, head and neck, liver or kidney cancer.

This clone was observed a single time. The genes are TRBV6-1 and TRBJ1-2; the D is unclear. Trimming left V 6 bases short and J 8 bases short, with 16 bases between. Germline CDR1 MNHNS, CDR2 SASEGT. The CDR3 is 13 amino acids. The CDR3: CASRNGILGGYTF. Written as DNA, the CDR3 is TGTGCCAGCAGAAACGGGATCCTAGGAGGCTACACCTTC.

The chain carries TRBV5-4 and TRBJ2-7, with 8 nucleotides matching TRBD1. Germline CDR1 and CDR2: SGHNT and YYREEE (reference sequence). With 2 bases clipped from V and 5 bases from J, the junction kept 3 bases outside the gene matches. The CDR3 covers 13 residues. CDR3 loop: CASSLQGVDEQYF. The DNA of the CDR3 is TGTGCCAGCAGCTTACAGGGGGTCGACGAGCAGTACTTC.

The gene calls are TRBV19 and TRBJ1-1, with D hard to call. V dropped 2 bases and J dropped 5 bases, with 9 bases sitting between them. The V gene's germline CDR1 is LNHDA and CDR2 SQIVND (reference sequence). This CDR3 is built from 13 residues. CDR3 in DNA: TGTGCCAGTAGTATAAAATGGGAAACTGAAGCTTTCTTT. Its translation: CASSIKWETEAFF.

The chain couples TRBV10-3 to TRBJ2-3; 9 nucleotides agree with TRBD2. The V segment lost 3 bases and the J segment 0 bases; nucleotides outside the gene matches: 4. The CDR3 contains 16 residues. The germline V gene encodes CDR1 ENHRY and CDR2 SYGVKD. The CDR3 DNA is TGTGCCATCAGTGACCTAACTAGCGGGAGCACAGATACGCAGTATTTT. Translating it yields CAISDLTSGSTDTQYF.

V gene TRBV6-5 combines with J gene TRBJ2-7; possible D gene TRBD2, 6 bases. V was trimmed by 8 bases and J by 3 bases, leaving 17 bases between them. The V gene's germline CDR1 is MNHEY and CDR2 SVGAGI. CDR3 length: 14 amino acids. CDR3 DNA: TGTGCCAGCTCCTTCCAGCTGGGGGGCTACGAGCAGTACTTC. Translation gives CASSFQLGGYEQYF.

The chain employs TRBV15 and TRBJ2-1; D call uncertain. V gave up 5 bases and J gave up 8 bases, with 16 bases separating them. The CDR3 has 14 residues. Germline CDR1 is LNHNV and CDR2 is YYDKDF (reference sequence). The CDR3, as DNA: TGTGCCACCAGCCCCCGCCCATTAGCTGATGAGCAGTTCTTC. It specifies CATSPRPLADEQFF. Filled out from reference TRBV15 and TRBJ2-1, the complete variable domain reads DAMVIQNPRYQVTQFGKPVTLSCSQTLNHNVMYWYQQKSSQAPKLLFHYYDKDFNNEADTPDNFQSRRPNTSFCFLDIRSPGLGDTAMYLCATSPRPLADEQFFGPGTRLTVL.

This rearrangement joins TRBV6-5 to TRBJ2-3; D is uncertain. Trimming pared 5 bases from V and 5 bases from J, leaving 5 bases between. Germline V lookup: CDR1 MNHEY, CDR2 SVGAGI. This CDR3 spans 11 amino acids. CDR3 sequence: CASSRGDTQYF. CDR3 sequence (DNA): TGTGCCAGCAGTCGCGGAGATACGCAGTATTTT.

This chain connects TRBV2 to TRBJ1-3; TRBD1 is a possible D gene (6 bases). The CDR3 is 15 residues long. Germline loops: CDR1 SNHLY, CDR2 FYNNEI. Between the trimmed V and J ends, which lost 5 bases and 0 bases, there was a span of 11 bases. The CDR3 DNA reads as TGTGCCAGCAGTCGACAGGCAGGCTCTGGAAACACCATATATTTT. Translating gives CASSRQAGSGNTIYF.

To note about this clone: Compared with germline, one end of the junction differs, possibly owing to a read error. CDR3 coding DNA: TGTGCCAGCAGCTTAGAGTCGGGCGGACGGCCCCCTTTT. Translating it yields CASSLESGGRPPF. The J gene is TRBJ1-1, the V gene TRBV11-2; D is unclear. Per germline, CDR1 SGHAT and CDR2 FQNNGV. The CDR3 sequence is 13 residues long.

The rearrangement joins TRBV21-1 to TRBJ2-1; TRBD2 reflects the table's D call only, with no check against the DNA. TRBV21-1 has pseudogene status. The length of the CDR3 is 19 residues. In nucleotides, the CDR3 is TGTGCCAGCAGGGGGACCGGGACTAGCGGGAGATGGTCCTACAATGAGCAGTTCTTC. Translation gives CASRGTGTSGRWSYNEQFF.

This chain connects TRBV28 to TRBJ1-2; D remains ambiguous. Germline lookup yields CDR1 MDHEN and CDR2 SYDVKM. This CDR3 region has 15 residues. Trimming cost V 7 bases and J 2 bases, with 17 bases left between them. The CDR3 bases are TGTGCCAGCACCTCTTTGGACGGAATCAACTATGGCTACACCTTC. Translated, it gives CASTSLDGINYGYTF.

The chain recombines TRBV5-1 with TRBJ2-7; weak D call: TRBD2 (6 bases). The CDR3 runs 18 residues. Looked up from germline, CDR1 is SGHRS and CDR2 is YFSETQ. The germline V and J ends were trimmed by 4 bases and 2 bases, with 25 bases remaining between them. CDR3 coding DNA: TGCGCCAGCAGCCTGGCTTTCCGCGGGGACTTGGGGCCCTACGAGCAGTACTTC. Its translation is CASSLAFRGDLGPYEQYF.

The chain joins TRBV9 to TRBJ1-5; D unclear. Germline V gene lookup returns CDR1 SGDLS and CDR2 YYNGEE. V shed 4 bases and J shed 5 bases, with 13 bases lying between them. The CDR3 has 14 residues. CDR3 sequence reads: CASSPSSRDQPQHF. The CDR3 coding sequence is TGTGCCAGCAGCCCCTCCTCAAGGGATCAGCCCCAGCATTTT.

The genes are TRBV5-1 and TRBJ1-4; the match to TRBD1 covers 9 bases. Looked up from germline, CDR1 is SGHRS and CDR2 is YFSETQ. The CDR3 totals 14 residues. With 3 bases clipped from V and 7 bases from J, the junction kept 4 bases outside the gene matches. The CDR3 sequence: CASSSGQGREKLFF. The DNA of the CDR3 is TGCGCCAGCAGCTCGGGACAGGGACGTGAAAAACTGTTTTTT.

There are a few counts of this clone. V is TRBV4-1 and J is TRBJ2-7, with a tentative D call TRBD1 (5 bases). This CDR3 is 17 amino acids long. CDR1 is MGHRA, CDR2 YSYEKL, per germline. The V end was cut by 1 base, the J end by 2 bases, with 18 bases between. This CDR3 is CASSQGQGRSLTYEQYF. Written as DNA, the CDR3 is TGCGCCAGCAGCCAAGGGCAGGGAAGGTCCCTCACCTACGAGCAGTACTTC.

Only one count was recorded for this clone. The identical CDR3 is also encoded by other nucleotide sequences in the sample. The rearrangement uses TRBV4-3 and TRBJ1-4; D is undetermined. This CDR3 is built from 12 residues. Trimming left V 1 base short and J 8 bases short, with 5 bases between. In germline, CDR1 is LGHNA, CDR2 YSLEER. The CDR3 loop reads CASSQGSEKLFF. The CDR3 coding sequence is TGCGCCAGCAGCCAAGGGTCGGAAAAACTGTTTTTT.

This chain links TRBV5-6 with TRBJ2-5, with D unclear. V lost 2 bases and J 6 bases, leaving 8 bases between the germline ends. The germline V gene has CDR1 SGHDT and CDR2 YYEEEE. The CDR3 length is 12 residues. DNA of the CDR3: TGTGCCAGCAGCTTAGTCGACCAGACCCAGTACTTC. Translating it yields CASSLVDQTQYF.

The chain couples TRBV27 to TRBJ2-1, with D maybe TRBD2 (5 bases). With 3 bases removed from V and 4 bases from J, the gap between germline ends came to 16 bases. Germline lookup yields CDR1 MNHEY and CDR2 SMNVEV (reference sequence). The CDR3 sequence is 16 residues long. CDR3 sequence: CASSLGRGLPYNEQFF. The CDR3 nucleotides are TGTGCCAGCAGTTTGGGTAGAGGACTCCCGTACAATGAGCAGTTCTTC.

The V and J genes are TRBV5-1 and TRBJ2-3; tentatively, D is TRBD1 (6 bases). The V end was cut by 3 bases, the J end by 2 bases, with 16 bases between. The CDR3 loop spans 16 amino acids. Germline values: CDR1 SGHRS, CDR2 YFSETQ. CDR3 DNA: TGCGCCAGCAGCTCCGGACGGGACACCTCCACAGATACGCAGTATTTT. As protein: CASSSGRDTSTDTQYF.

The chain couples TRBV25-1 to TRBJ2-5; unclear D gene. CDR1 and CDR2 (germline): MGHDK, SYGVNS. The CDR3 totals 14 residues. The V end was cut by 1 base, the J end by 0 bases, with 6 bases between. CDR3 nucleotide sequence: TGTGCCAGCAGTGAATCTGTCCACCAAGAGACCCAGTACTTC. It is translated as CASSESVHQETQYF.

The chain carries TRBV5-4 and TRBJ1-6, with D hard to call. Trimming took 7 bases from V and 10 from J, leaving 12 bases between them. Per germline, CDR1 SGHNT and CDR2 YYREEE (reference sequence). The CDR3 totals 12 residues. The CDR3 reads CASGGAGSPLHF. As DNA, the CDR3 is TGTGCCAGCGGAGGAGCAGGCTCACCCCTCCACTTT.

The chain carries TRBV2 and TRBJ2-2, with D perhaps given as TRBD1 or TRBD2 (7 bases each). V was pared by 6 bases and J by 0 bases, with 11 bases between. This CDR3 has 15 amino acids. Per germline, CDR1 SNHLY and CDR2 FYNNEI. CDR3 coding DNA: TGTGCCAGCAGGGGGGGGACAGCGAACACCGGGGAGCTGTTTTTT. Amino acid sequence: CASRGGTANTGELFF.

This chain joins TRBV5-4 and TRBJ2-7, with D perhaps TRBD1 or TRBD2 (5 bases each). In germline, CDR1 is SGHNT, CDR2 YYREEE (reference sequence). V lost 0 bases, J lost 2 bases, and 12 bases lay in between. The CDR3 is 15 residues long. DNA for the CDR3: TGTGCCAGCAGCTTGGGGGGGACGGTTACCTACGAGCAGTACTTC. Translated: CASSLGGTVTYEQYF. The whole variable domain, remainder taken from reference TRBV5-4 and TRBJ2-7, is ETGVTQSPTHLIKTRGQQVTLRCSSQSGHNTVSWYQQALGQGPQFIFQYYREEENGRGNFPPRFSGLQFPNYSSELNVNALELDDSALYLCASSLGGTVTYEQYFGPGTRLTVT.

This clone has just one count. This chain joins TRBV7-9 and TRBJ2-3; D gene ambiguous. Germline CDR1 is SEHNR and CDR2 is FQNEAQ (reference sequence). Trimming stripped 8 bases from V and 2 bases from J, with 8 bases between. This CDR3 region has 12 residues. CDR3 residues: CASSRNTDTQYF. In DNA, the CDR3 is TGTGCCAGCTCCCGGAACACAGATACGCAGTATTTT. The full variable domain, with the rest looked up from reference TRBV7-9 and TRBJ2-3, is DTGVSQNPRHKITKRGQNVTFRCDPISEHNRLYWYRQTLGQGPEFLTYFQNEAQLEKSRLLSDRFSAERPKGSFSTLEIQRTEQGDSAMYLCASSRNTDTQYFGPGTRLTVL.

The J gene is TRBJ1-6, the V gene TRBV5-6, with TRBD1 as a possible D gene (5 bases). CDR1 is SGHDT, CDR2 YYEEEE, per germline. Trimming pared 1 base from V and 8 bases from J, leaving 10 bases between. The CDR3 is 14 residues long. The CDR3 is CASSLQGLDSPLHF. As DNA, the CDR3 is TGTGCCAGCAGCTTGCAGGGATTAGATTCACCCCTCCACTTT.